This TCR beta chain appears in the sequencing data of a study of beta chain features in type 1 diabetes. Germline loops: CDR1 ENHRY, CDR2 SYGVKD. The V and J ends lost 6 bases and 0 bases respectively, with 11 bases between them. The CDR3 totals 15 residues. What was sequenced were expressed TCRB transcripts, since all of the isolated RNA had been reverse transcribed. This table comes from immunoSEQ multiplex PCR, and its TCRdb copy is limited to in-frame clones, with some not included. The sample yields 150,000 to 180,000 clones, about 7.3% seen once. CD45RO/CCR7/CD25/CD127/CD95/CD27 staining was used to isolate CD4+ naive, central memory, regulatory and stem cell-like memory cells by sorting. The sample holds a few counts of this clone.

Specimen: central memory CD4+ T cells from blood. The sequence was obtained from a young man in good health. V usage is TRBV10-3 and J usage is TRBJ2-2, with D possibly being TRBD1 or TRBD2 (6 bases each). The CDR3 is CAIREGGPNTGELFF. CDR3 nucleotide sequence: TGTGCCATCAGGGAGGGGGGCCCGAACACCGGGGAGCTGTTTTTT.